This TCR beta chain is from a study of Ad26.COV2.S vaccination and SARS-CoV-2 variants. Whole-study results and caveats: Greater spike-specific TCR breadth was seen in vaccine recipients than in placebo recipients. Breadth of non-spike TCRs did not differ between vaccinees and placebo recipients.

With regard to this clone: Antigen specificity is unknown.

The repertoire was sequenced with immunoSEQ multiplex PCR; TCRdb's copy has only in-frame clones and lacks some. This table holds roughly 380,000 clones, more than 75% found once. Germline CDR1 is MNHNY and CDR2 is SVGAGI (reference sequence). This CDR3 region has 16 residues. The junction had 14 bases not matched to a gene; V was cut back by 5 bases and J by 6 bases. Treatment here: 15 to 20 received Ad26.COV2.S at low or high dose, single or two shots; 5 received placebo; per-sample allocation not given. Each sample was drawn 63 days after the first injection (of vaccine or placebo). Sample: peripheral blood, taken in a trial of Ad26.COV2.S vaccine versus placebo. The TCR comes from a person between 18 and 65 years old who received the Ad26.COV2.S COVID-19 vaccine or a placebo. The chain uses TRBV6-6 and TRBJ2-3; 7 nucleotides line up with TRBD2. The CDR3 DNA reads TGTGCCAGCAGTCCAGGACTGGGGGGTAGCGGGGATACGCAGTATTTT. Encoded protein: CASSPGLGGSGDTQYF.